This TCR beta chain is drawn from a study of cytomegalovirus exposure and HLA in healthy donors. This clone was counted a single time. It was with 60 Vbeta and 13 Jbeta primers that the PCR ran. Repertoires were generated with immunoSEQ multiplex PCR, while TCRdb's copy carries only in-frame clones and drops some. The sample holds fewer than 90,000 clones, 60% to 80% seen once. The receptor comes from a female donor in good health and CMV-seronegative. The sequencing input was PBMCs.

Here the CDR3 reads CASSASGTTNTGELFF. For the CDR3, the DNA is TGTGCCAGCAGTGCCTCCGGGACAACTAACACCGGGGAGCTGTTTTTT. J is TRBJ2-2 and V is TRBV28, with D perhaps matching TRBD1 (6 bases). Germline values: CDR1 MDHEN, CDR2 SYDVKM. Trimming shortened V by 5 bases and J by 2 bases, and 15 bases separated the two germline ends. This CDR3 contains 16 residues.